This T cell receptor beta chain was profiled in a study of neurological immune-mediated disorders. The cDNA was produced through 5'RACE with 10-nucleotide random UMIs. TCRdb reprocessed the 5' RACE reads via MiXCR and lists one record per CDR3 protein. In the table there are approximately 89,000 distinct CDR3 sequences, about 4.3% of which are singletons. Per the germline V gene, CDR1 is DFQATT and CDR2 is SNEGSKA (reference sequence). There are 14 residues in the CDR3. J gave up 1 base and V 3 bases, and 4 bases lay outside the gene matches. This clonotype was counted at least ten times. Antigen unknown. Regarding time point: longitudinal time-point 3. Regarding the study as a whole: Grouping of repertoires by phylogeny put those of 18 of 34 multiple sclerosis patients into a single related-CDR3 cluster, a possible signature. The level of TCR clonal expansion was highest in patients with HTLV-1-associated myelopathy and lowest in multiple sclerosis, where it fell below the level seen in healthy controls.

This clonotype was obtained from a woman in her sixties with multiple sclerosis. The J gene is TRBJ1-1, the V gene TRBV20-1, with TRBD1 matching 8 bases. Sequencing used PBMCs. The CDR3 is CSARPDRANTEAFF. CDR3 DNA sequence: TGCAGTGCTAGGCCGGACAGGGCGAACACTGAAGCTTTCTTT.